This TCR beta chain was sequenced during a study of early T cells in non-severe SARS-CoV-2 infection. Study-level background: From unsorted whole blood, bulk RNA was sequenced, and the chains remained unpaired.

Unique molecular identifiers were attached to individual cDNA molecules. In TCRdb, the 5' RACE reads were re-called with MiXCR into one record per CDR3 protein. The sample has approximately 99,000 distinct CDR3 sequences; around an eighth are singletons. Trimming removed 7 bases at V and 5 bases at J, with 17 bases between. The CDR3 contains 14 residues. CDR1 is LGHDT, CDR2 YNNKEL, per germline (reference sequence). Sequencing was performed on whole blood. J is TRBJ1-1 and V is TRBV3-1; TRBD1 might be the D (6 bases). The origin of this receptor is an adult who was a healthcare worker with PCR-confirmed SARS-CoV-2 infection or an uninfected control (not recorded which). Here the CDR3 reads CASKRGGLATEAFF. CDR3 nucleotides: TGTGCCAGCAAGAGGGGGGGTCTGGCGACTGAAGCTTTCTTT.